This TCR beta chain is from a study of T-cell reconstitution after alpha-beta-depleted transplantation in children. Note on this clonotype: What it binds is unknown.

Germline loops: CDR1 MGHRA, CDR2 YSYEKL. V was pared by 2 bases and J by 1 base, with 14 bases between. This CDR3 is built from 16 residues. Unique molecular identifiers were used in preparing the TCRbeta library. Via MiXCR, TCRdb re-called the PCR reads, giving one row per CDR3 protein. The top ten hold approximately 30% of the sample, which has about 980,000 distinct CDR3 sequences, roughly 31% seen once. Study observations and caveats: Newly generated T cells supplied most T-cell counts and diversity one year post-transplant. After transplant, high TCRbeta diversity at day 60 in some patients arose from surviving recipient T cells and thymic progenitors. Where alpha-beta T cells came from about two months after transplant was reportedly several hundred expanded graft clones.

The source was PBMCs, mostly from graft donor cells, collected 360 days after TCRalphabeta/CD19-depleted stem cell transplant. This TCR derives from a boy younger than two who had a stem cell transplant for SCID, so the T cells may come from the graft donor. The V gene is TRBV4-1, the J gene TRBJ1-1; D gene ambiguous. The DNA for the CDR3 is TGCGCCAGCAGCCAAAGGGAGAACACGAGGAACACTGAAGCTTTCTTT. Translated: CASSQRENTRNTEAFF.